This T cell receptor (beta chain) stems from a study of blood T cell repertoires in COVID-19. Study-wide context: Specimens from acute and convalescent COVID-19 originated in the United States, Italy and Spain. In each case, the material was cDNA or gDNA derived from T cells, B-cell-depleted T cells, or PBMCs.

V was clipped by 2 bases and J by 6 bases, with 19 bases between them. Germline V gives CDR1 SGHDN, CDR2 FVKESK. This CDR3 is 16 amino acids long. Authors' processing steps: Nucleated cell number was recorded as an estimate derived from reference gene primer amplification. Clones were read by immunoSEQ multiplex PCR, and TCRdb kept only the in-frame ones, dropping some. The V and J calls and the clone size are those of that table, but D and trimming were determined from the DNA. The table includes around 170,000 clones, around 90% detected once. The chain recombines TRBV14 with TRBJ1-1; D is perhaps TRBD1 (6 bases). The receptor was isolated from a man aged 55 to 70 with acute or convalescent COVID-19. Material for sequencing was peripheral blood. The CDR3 DNA follows: TGTGCCAGCAGCCAATACGGCGGGGGGCGGGGGTCTGAAGCTTTCTTT. Translation: CASSQYGGGRGSEAFF. Drawing the rest from reference TRBV14 and TRBJ1-1, the complete variable domain is EAGVTQFPSHSVIEKGQTVTLRCDPISGHDNLYWYRRVMGKEIKFLLHFVKESKQDESGMPNNRFLAERTGGTYSTLKVQPAELEDSGVYFCASSQYGGGRGSEAFFGQGTRLTVV.